The next 13 T cell receptor beta chains were all read from a single sample in a study of low-dose radiotherapy and immunotherapy resistance in tumors (dated by TCRdb to between 2020 and 2023). The time point label for this specimen denotes: before trial treatment. This sample was sequenced with an Illumina MiniSeq. TCRs were amplified with Phusion for approximately 20 PCR cycles using a constant-region primer together with the adapter attached to the V primers. Using fastp at Q25 and MiXCR, TCRdb reprocessed the public reads and kept productive beta chains. Rows are unified per CDR3 protein, each entry keeping the most common DNA and genes. The sample profile shows some 45,000 distinct CDR3 sequences; 10% to 15% of them were found once. Approximately 6% of the sample goes to the ten largest clones. The sample consisted of PBMCs, taken before treatment. The source is a female donor with ovarian cancer.

This clonotype was recorded many times. The V gene is TRBV7-8, the J gene TRBJ2-7; TRBD1 might be the D (6 bases). Trimming cost V 1 base and J 2 bases, with 9 bases left between them. This CDR3 has 14 amino acids. Germline V gene data show CDR1 as SGHVS and CDR2 as FQNEAQ. The CDR3: CASSLEGVPYEQYF. The DNA for the CDR3 is TGTGCCAGCAGCTTAGAGGGGGTTCCCTACGAGCAGTACTTC.

This clonotype appeared many times. The chain joins TRBV4-1 to TRBJ2-7; 8 bases are shared with TRBD1. The CDR3 is 16 residues long. CDR1 and CDR2 from the germline V gene are MGHRA and YSYEKL. Trimming took 2 bases from V and 0 from J; bases not matched to a gene: 6. The CDR3 protein is CASSQRATGVSYEQYF. The CDR3 DNA reads TGCGCCAGCAGCCAACGGGCGACAGGGGTCTCCTACGAGCAGTACTTC.

This clonotype has only a few counts. V is TRBV24-1 and J is TRBJ1-1; D unclear. The germline V and J ends were trimmed by 4 bases and 1 base, with 9 bases remaining between them. This CDR3 spans 14 amino acids. Germline V lookup: CDR1 KGHDR, CDR2 SFDVKD. The CDR3 spells CATSDRRQNTEAFF. CDR3 nucleotide sequence: TGTGCCACCAGTGACCGCCGACAGAACACTGAAGCTTTCTTT.

At least ten counts were recorded for this clonotype. CDR3 loop: CASGVPTDTQYF. The DNA of the CDR3 is TGTGCCTCGGGAGTACCCACAGATACGCAGTATTTT. This chain uses TRBV27 with TRBJ2-3, with TRBD2 as a possible D gene (6 bases). Looked up from germline, CDR1 is MNHEY and CDR2 is SMNVEV (reference sequence). The CDR3 extends over 12 amino acids. V gave up 11 bases and J gave up 2 bases, with 11 bases separating them.

This clonotype was counted ten times or more. The chain recombines TRBV3-1 with TRBJ1-5, with D unclear. Germline V CDR1 and CDR2: LGHDT, YNNKEL (reference sequence). The ends were cut back, 1 base at V and 7 bases at J, with 11 bases in the middle. This CDR3 comprises 14 residues. The CDR3 DNA reads as TGTGCCAGCAGCCAAGGCCAGGCGGAACAGCCCCAGCATTTT. Residues: CASSQGQAEQPQHF.

As DNA, the CDR3 is TGCGCCAGCGGGCCCGAGGCCCTCTCCTACAATGAGCAGTTCTTC. Protein sequence: CASGPEALSYNEQFF. The chain links TRBV5-1 to TRBJ2-1; no firm D call. The CDR3 runs 15 residues. V was shortened by 7 bases and J by 0 bases, with 14 bases between the two germline ends. CDR1 and CDR2 (germline): SGHRS, YFSETQ.

Many counts were recorded for this clonotype. This rearrangement joins TRBV20-1 to TRBJ2-3; D is undetermined. The CDR3 has 12 residues. Between the trimmed V and J ends, which lost 4 bases and 0 bases, there was a span of 5 bases. Germline V lookup: CDR1 DFQATT, CDR2 SNEGSKA (reference sequence). As DNA, the CDR3 is TGCAGTGCTACCAGGAGCACAGATACGCAGTATTTT. This codes for CSATRSTDTQYF.

This clonotype was observed many times. This chain links TRBV6-2 or TRBV6-3 with TRBJ2-7; possible D gene TRBD2, 7 bases. The CDR3 length is 16 residues. V lost 5 bases, J lost 3 bases, and 20 bases lay in between. Germline CDR1 and CDR2: MNHEY and SVGEGT. The CDR3 reads CASSAGGRGGGYEQYF. The CDR3 DNA sequence: TGTGCCAGCAGTGCCGGAGGCAGGGGAGGGGGCTACGAGCAGTACTTC.

In this sample, this clonotype turned up many times. The chain combines TRBV6-6 with TRBJ1-5; 8 bases line up with TRBD1. V shed 4 bases, J shed 3 bases, and the junction held 8 bases outside the gene matches. The germline gives CDR1 MNHNY, CDR2 SVGAGI (reference sequence). CDR3 length equals 16 residues. The CDR3 region is CASSSRQGIANQPQHF. CDR3 DNA: TGTGCCAGCAGTTCCCGACAGGGGATAGCCAATCAGCCCCAGCATTTT.

This clonotype was seen ten or more times. The V call is TRBV10-3, the J call TRBJ2-1; 11 nucleotides align to TRBD2. CDR1 ENHRY and CDR2 SYGVKD come from the germline V gene. The trim removed 5 bases at V and 10 bases at J, leaving 10 bases unmatched. The CDR3 spans 15 residues. The CDR3 loop reads CAISLAGGPLGEQFF. The CDR3 DNA reads TGTGCCATCAGTTTAGCGGGAGGGCCCCTTGGGGAGCAGTTCTTC.

This clonotype was counted at least ten times. The rearrangement links TRBV6-9 to TRBJ1-4; 9 nucleotides match TRBD1. Per the germline V gene, CDR1 is MNHGY and CDR2 is SVAAGI. Trimming took 6 bases from V and 2 from J; bases not matched to a gene: 10. This CDR3 is 17 amino acids long. CDR3 bases: TGTGCCAGCAGCCGTACAGGGGGCGGCAGCACTAATGAAAAACTGTTTTTT. Its protein product is CASSRTGGGSTNEKLFF.

This clonotype was seen many times. The rearrangement links TRBV18 to TRBJ1-5; TRBD1 matches at 9 bases. V shed 6 bases, J shed 6 bases, and the junction held 6 bases outside the gene matches. The CDR3 spans 14 residues. Germline V CDR1 and CDR2: KGHSH, LQKENI. The CDR3 sequence: CASSPRTGVQPQHF. CDR3 in DNA: TGTGCCAGCTCTCCGAGGACAGGGGTTCAGCCCCAGCATTTT.

This clonotype was found many times. The rearrangement joins TRBV4-1 to TRBJ2-5; D remains ambiguous. The CDR3 length is 14 residues. V lost 1 base to trimming and J lost 1 base, with 7 bases between them. The germline V gene encodes CDR1 MGHRA and CDR2 YSYEKL. CDR3 in amino acids: CASSQGHGQETQYF. The CDR3 coding sequence is TGCGCCAGCAGCCAAGGGCACGGCCAAGAGACCCAGTACTTC.